These 32 T cell receptor beta chains originate from one sample sequenced in a study of blood T cells in healthy people across ages. The use of a sample-barcoded 5' primer and a J-beta primer mix characterized a second PCR of 7 to 11 cycles. MiXCR was run by TCRdb on the 5' RACE reads, yielding one entry per CDR3 protein. The table shows under 2,000,000 distinct CDR3 sequences, with about 49% occurring only once. The sequencing input was blood. The receptors derive from a woman aged 40 to 55 in good health.

The chain is built from TRBV4-2 and TRBJ2-1; the match to TRBD2 covers 14 bases. This CDR3 is 16 amino acids long. The V segment lost 0 bases and the J segment 14 bases; nucleotides outside the gene matches: 9. Per the germline V gene, CDR1 is LGHNA and CDR2 is YNFKEQ. The CDR3 sequence is CASSQDGTSGGSQEFF. CDR3 in DNA: TGTGCCAGCAGCCAAGATGGGACTAGCGGGGGCAGCCAGGAGTTCTTC.

The rearrangement joins TRBV6-6 to TRBJ2-7; D might be TRBD1 or TRBD2, each matching 6 bases. V was clipped by 6 bases and J by 7 bases, with 16 bases between them. Germline V lookup: CDR1 MNHNY, CDR2 SVGAGI (reference sequence). The CDR3 runs to 13 residues. In nucleotides, the CDR3 is TGTGCCAGCAGACCCCTCGGGGGCTGGGAGCAGTACTTC. This codes for CASRPLGGWEQYF.

The V call is TRBV15, the J call TRBJ2-5; no clear D. The end of the DNA is better explained by TRBJ2-7, so the J call may be wrong. The CDR3 consists of 14 residues. Germline V gene sequence: CDR1 LNHNV, CDR2 YYDKDF (reference sequence). The CDR3 nucleotides read TGTGCCACCAGCAGAGTAGTAAACCCCTACGAGCAGTACTTC. Residues: CATSRVVNPYEQYF.

The chain couples TRBV21-1 to TRBJ2-6; whether TRBD1, the table's D call, matches the DNA was not checked. TRBV21-1 is a pseudogene segment. This CDR3 spans 14 amino acids. DNA of the CDR3: TGTGCCAGCAAGACAGAATCTGGGGCCAACGTCCTGACTTTC. Amino acid sequence: CASKTESGANVLTF.

This clonotype showed up just a few times. The CDR3 is CASSNPRDTLNIQYF. DNA of the CDR3: TGTGCCAGCAGCAACCCCCGGGACACCTTAAACATTCAGTACTTC. V usage is TRBV6-2 or TRBV6-3 and J usage is TRBJ2-7; D is perhaps TRBD1 (6 bases). The J call may be wrong; the DNA end is better matched by TRBJ2-4. CDR1 and CDR2 from the germline V gene are MNHEY and SVGEGT. The CDR3 sequence is 15 residues long.

There are a few counts of this clonotype. This chain joins TRBV27 and TRBJ2-1; possible D gene TRBD1, 6 bases. The V end was cut by 4 bases, the J end by 0 bases, with 13 bases between. CDR1 is MNHEY and CDR2 is SMNVEV in the germline V gene (reference sequence). This CDR3 comprises 16 residues. The DNA for the CDR3 is TGTGCCAGCAGTTCACAGGGCATTAGCTCCTACAATGAGCAGTTCTTC. Protein product: CASSSQGISSYNEQFF.

The chain links TRBV7-2 to TRBJ2-1, with 8 bases matching TRBD1. From germline, CDR1 is SGHTA and CDR2 FQGNSA. Trimming took 4 bases from V and 7 from J; bases not matched to a gene: 6. The CDR3 contains 14 residues. The chain's CDR3 is CASSWQGAGNEQFF. The CDR3 nucleotides are TGTGCCAGCAGCTGGCAGGGGGCAGGGAATGAGCAGTTCTTC. The variable domain in full, with the rest retrieved from reference TRBV7-2 and TRBJ2-1, is GAGVSQSPSNKVTEKGKDVELRCDPISGHTALYWYRQSLGQGLEFLIYFQGNSAPDKSGLPSDRFSAERTGGSVSTLTIQRTQQEDSAVYLCASSWQGAGNEQFFGPGTRLTVL.

This clonotype has a handful of counts. This sequence joins TRBV20-1 and TRBJ2-1; D is possibly TRBD1 or TRBD2 (6 bases each). This CDR3 has 15 residues. Per germline, CDR1 DFQATT and CDR2 SNEGSKA (reference sequence). V was shortened by 6 bases and J by 9 bases, with 24 bases between the two germline ends. The CDR3 DNA reads TGCAGTGCCGGGACTCTCCCAGGGGCTGGGGGTGAGCAGTTCTTC. This translates into CSAGTLPGAGGEQFF.

A single count supports this clonotype. The gene calls are TRBV28 and TRBJ2-1; 9 bases align to TRBD2. Trimming took 2 bases from V and 12 from J; bases not matched to a gene: 14. CDR1 and CDR2 from the germline V gene are MDHEN and SYDVKM. The CDR3 extends over 16 amino acids. Here the CDR3 DNA reads TGTGCCAGCAGTTTACAGACTAGCGGCCCTTCGTCGGGGCAGTTCTTC. Translation: CASSLQTSGPSSGQFF. Based on the CDR3 plus reference TRBV28 and TRBJ2-1, the full variable domain is DVKVTQSSRYLVKRTGEKVFLECVQDMDHENMFWYRQDPGLGLRLIYFSYDVKMKEKGDIPEGYSVSREKKERFSLILESASTNQTSMYLCASSLQTSGPSSGQFFGPGTRLTVL.

The V and J genes are TRBV6-2 or TRBV6-3 and TRBJ2-7; possibly TRBD2 for D (6 bases). Germline values: CDR1 MNHEY, CDR2 SVGEGT. This CDR3 region has 14 residues. Trimming left V 7 bases short and J 12 bases short, with 25 bases between. The CDR3 region is CASTIGRRQETRYF. CDR3 bases: TGTGCCAGCACTATAGGGAGGCGCCAAGAGACCCGGTACTTC.

This chain uses TRBV20-1 with TRBJ2-7, with TRBD1 identical over 8 bases. Per germline, CDR1 DFQATT and CDR2 SNEGSKA (reference sequence). Trimming removed 6 bases from V and 3 bases from J; junction bases left unmatched: 13. CDR3 size: 15 residues. The CDR3 protein is CSAQNPGQAYYEQYF. CDR3 nucleotide sequence: TGCAGTGCCCAAAACCCGGGACAGGCCTACTACGAGCAGTACTTC.

This clonotype was picked up many times. The genes are TRBV12-3 or TRBV12-4 and TRBJ1-2; D not certain. With 6 bases removed from V and 5 bases from J, the gap between germline ends came to 7 bases. CDR3 length: 11 residues. CDR3 region: CASSSVYGYTF. CDR3 coding DNA: TGTGCCAGCAGCTCGGTATATGGCTACACCTTC.

To note about this clonotype: One end of the junction is discordant with germline, which a read error may explain. The J gene is TRBJ2-3, the V gene TRBV7-9, with a weak D call TRBD1 (6 bases). This CDR3 contains 16 residues. Per germline, CDR1 SEHNR and CDR2 FQNEAQ (reference sequence). CDR3 bases: TGTGCCAGCACCCTAAGGGGCAGTCTGGGGGCAGATACGCGGTATTTT. Its translation is CASTLRGSLGADTRYF.

The V and J genes are TRBV6-4 and TRBJ1-1; D is possibly TRBD1 (6 bases). From germline, CDR1 is MRHNA and CDR2 SNTAGT. V lost 3 bases and J lost 2, with 13 bases in between. The CDR3 loop spans 15 amino acids. This chain's CDR3 is CASSDRGQRNTEAFF. In DNA, the CDR3 is TGTGCCAGCAGTGATCGCGGACAGAGAAACACTGAAGCTTTCTTT.

Only a few counts were recorded for this clonotype. The chain couples TRBV6-5 to TRBJ2-7, with TRBD2 matching over 11 bases. The V and J ends lost 4 bases and 3 bases, in that order; junction bases with no gene match: 20. This CDR3 contains 20 residues. The V gene's germline CDR1 is MNHEY and CDR2 SVGAGI. The CDR3 loop is CASSFPVLTSGEGVGYEQYF. CDR3 bases: TGTGCCAGCAGTTTTCCCGTCTTGACTAGCGGGGAAGGAGTAGGCTACGAGCAGTACTTC.

J is TRBJ1-2 and V is TRBV4-3; no clear D gene. With 5 bases removed from V and 3 bases from J, the gap between germline ends came to 13 bases. The CDR3 is 14 residues long. Germline V gene lookup returns CDR1 LGHNA and CDR2 YSLEER. The CDR3 sequence: CASSSSDGYYGYTF. The CDR3 region has the DNA TGCGCCAGCAGCTCCAGTGATGGGTACTATGGCTACACCTTC.

A few counts support this clonotype. The rearrangement joins TRBV28 to TRBJ1-2, with 8 bases lining up with TRBD1. The CDR3 is 14 amino acids. V was pared by 4 bases and J by 5 bases, with 6 bases of the junction left unmatched. Germline loops: CDR1 MDHEN, CDR2 SYDVKM. The CDR3 here is CASSWDRLKYGYTF. DNA of the CDR3: TGTGCCAGCAGTTGGGACAGGCTTAAGTATGGCTACACCTTC.

The sample holds a few counts of this clonotype. The genes are TRBV28 and TRBJ2-7, with 12 bases matching TRBD2. The V gene end was trimmed by 3 bases and the J gene end by 1 base; junction bases not matched to a gene: 1. The CDR3 covers 15 residues. Germline assignment: CDR1 MDHEN and CDR2 SYDVKM. The CDR3 protein is CASSFTSGGSYEQYF. The CDR3 nucleotides read TGTGCCAGCAGTTTTACTAGCGGGGGGTCCTACGAGCAGTACTTC.

This chain joins TRBV11-1 and TRBJ2-3; 7 positions agree with TRBD1. The CDR3 spans 18 residues. The V and J ends lost 4 bases and 2 bases, in that order; junction bases with no gene match: 15. Germline V gene sequence: CDR1 SGHAT, CDR2 FQDESV (reference sequence). The CDR3 region is CASSSRKGGEGNTDTQYF. CDR3 DNA sequence: TGTGCCAGCAGCTCAAGAAAAGGGGGCGAAGGCAACACAGATACGCAGTATTTT.

V and J are TRBV5-1 and TRBJ1-4; 8 bases line up with TRBD1. The CDR3 contains 17 residues. V was clipped by 3 bases and J by 0 bases; unmatched bases: 7. Germline loops: CDR1 SGHRS, CDR2 YFSETQ. Here the CDR3 DNA reads TGCGCCAGCAGCTGGACAGGGAACCCCTCAACTAATGAAAAACTGTTTTTT. It codes for CASSWTGNPSTNEKLFF.

This clonotype was observed a handful of times. The chain couples TRBV28 to TRBJ2-3, with 8 bases fitting TRBD1. There are 15 residues in the CDR3. Trimming cost V 9 bases and J 6 bases; bases outside gene matches: 14. Germline V CDR1 and CDR2: MDHEN, SYDVKM. CDR3 in DNA: TGTGCCAGTAGGACAGGGAAGTTCCCCACGGATACGCAGTATTTT. It specifies CASRTGKFPTDTQYF.

This clonotype was seen only a few times. This sequence joins TRBV20-1 and TRBJ2-5; no firm D call. The CDR3 runs to 17 residues. CDR1 is DFQATT and CDR2 is SNEGSKA in the germline V gene (reference sequence). Trimming took off 6 bases at V and 4 bases at J, with 27 bases between the two ends. The chain's CDR3 is CSADNLLTAQSGETQYF. CDR3 nucleotide sequence: TGCAGTGCCGACAATCTACTTACCGCCCAATCGGGAGAGACCCAGTACTTC.

The chain has TRBV6-2 or TRBV6-3 and TRBJ2-3; D unresolved. The length of the CDR3 is 12 residues. The germline V gene has CDR1 MNHEY and CDR2 SVGEGT. V dropped 5 bases and J dropped 5 bases, with 8 bases sitting between them. This chain's CDR3 is CASSPTQDTQYF. The CDR3 DNA is TGTGCCAGCAGTCCCACCCAAGATACGCAGTATTTT.

The rearrangement uses TRBV9 and TRBJ2-1, with 7 positions matching TRBD2. Germline lookup yields CDR1 SGDLS and CDR2 YYNGEE. Trimming cost V 4 bases and J 12 bases; bases outside gene matches: 13. The CDR3 covers 14 residues. CDR3 DNA sequence: TGTGCCAGCAGCCCTCTACCGGGCCCGGGGGGGCAGTTCTTC. This translates into CASSPLPGPGGQFF.

This rearrangement joins TRBV29-1 to TRBJ2-7; maybe TRBD1 (5 bases). This CDR3 spans 15 amino acids. From germline, CDR1 is SQVTM and CDR2 ANQGSEA. The V gene lost 7 bases and the J gene lost 3 bases, with 22 bases spanning the gap. CDR3 in DNA: TGCAGCGCTGGGGCCAGGGTGGCCCTCCGCTACGAGCAGTACTTC. Translating it yields CSAGARVALRYEQYF.

This sequence joins TRBV12-3 or TRBV12-4 and TRBJ2-1; no definite D call. V was cut by 3 bases and J by 6 bases, with 15 bases left in between. The CDR3 sequence is 15 residues long. CDR3 residues: CASSLGIAGSNEQFF. CDR3 bases: TGTGCCAGCAGTTTGGGGATAGCAGGCTCCAATGAGCAGTTCTTC.

A few counts support this clonotype. V is TRBV12-3 or TRBV12-4 and J is TRBJ2-3; D assignment may be TRBD1 or TRBD2 (6 bases each). V was shortened by 2 bases and J by 3 bases, with 15 bases between the two germline ends. The CDR3 has 16 residues. DNA of the CDR3: TGTGCCAGCAGTTTACAGGTGGGGGGCCGTACAGATACGCAGTATTTT. It translates to CASSLQVGGRTDTQYF.

This chain connects TRBV12-3 or TRBV12-4 to TRBJ2-3; 12 nucleotides line up with TRBD2. The CDR3 runs 16 residues. J gave up 5 bases and V 3 bases, and 6 bases lay outside the gene matches. CDR3 region: CASSFGLAGGGDTQYF. The DNA for the CDR3 is TGTGCCAGCAGTTTTGGGCTAGCGGGGGGGGGAGATACGCAGTATTTT.

This chain joins TRBV3-1 and TRBJ1-2; no reliable D call. The CDR3 length is 16 residues. Per germline, CDR1 LGHDT and CDR2 YNNKEL (reference sequence). Trimming removed 0 bases at V and 5 bases at J, with 16 bases between. CDR3 loop: CASSQEREENPYGYTF. Written as DNA, the CDR3 is TGTGCCAGCAGCCAAGAGAGGGAAGAGAACCCATATGGCTACACCTTC.

The gene calls are TRBV2 and TRBJ2-5; 9 bases align to TRBD1. The J call is in doubt because the DNA end fits TRBJ2-7 better. The CDR3 length is 14 residues. CDR1 SNHLY and CDR2 FYNNEI come from the germline V gene. The CDR3 loop is CASSGGTGLSEQYF. The CDR3 DNA reads as TGTGCCAGCAGTGGTGGGACAGGGTTAAGCGAGCAGTACTTC.

The J gene is TRBJ1-1, the V gene TRBV4-3; no firm D call. Germline lookup yields CDR1 LGHNA and CDR2 YSLEER. This CDR3 contains 14 residues. Deletions cut 0 bases from V and 1 base from J, with 6 bases between. The CDR3 region is CASSQDVGNTEAFF. CDR3 nucleotide sequence: TGCGCCAGCAGCCAAGATGTAGGGAACACTGAAGCTTTCTTT.

The chain couples TRBV6-5 to TRBJ2-7, with 10 bases lining up with TRBD1. Germline CDR1 reads MNHEY; CDR2 reads SVGAGI. This CDR3 is 15 amino acids long. The V gene end was trimmed by 4 bases and the J gene end by 7 bases; junction bases not matched to a gene: 10. The CDR3 nucleotides read TGTGCCAGCAGTTCAGTCGGGACAGGGGAAAATGAGCAGTACTTC. Amino acids: CASSSVGTGENEQYF.